This T cell receptor beta chain was recorded in a study of T cell responses to AZD1222 COVID-19 vaccine. Produced via immunoSEQ multiplex PCR; TCRdb's table is partial and in-frame only. This sample yields 180,000 or so clones, of which about 87% are seen a single time; roughly 4% belongs to the top ten. Germline V gene sequence: CDR1 SGHNT, CDR2 YYREEE (reference sequence). The germline V and J ends were trimmed by 4 bases and 8 bases, with 24 bases remaining between them. The CDR3 runs 16 residues. Material: peripheral blood, obtained 28 days after the second dose of the MenACWY control vaccine. This clonotype was obtained from an adult who received the MenACWY meningococcal vaccine as a control. V gene TRBV5-4 combines with J gene TRBJ1-2; D might be TRBD1 (5 bases). This CDR3 is CASSPLPNRRATGYTF. DNA for the CDR3: TGTGCCAGCAGCCCCCTACCTAACAGGAGGGCGACGGGCTACACCTTC.